The 25 T cell receptor beta chains listed next were all sequenced from one sample in a study of T-cell memory formation after mild COVID-19. TCRdb fed the 5' RACE reads into MiXCR, producing one record per CDR3 protein. Of 450,000 or so distinct CDR3 sequences listed, around a quarter are singletons. Sequenced: PBMCs or a T cell subset sorted from them (not recorded which). The origin of the receptors is an adult woman who had mild COVID-19 (a few samples of this study predate the infection). Cell type and time point are not known.

The chain has TRBV5-1 and TRBJ2-5; D is ambiguous. The CDR3 totals 15 residues. Trimming removed 2 bases from V and 0 bases from J, with 11 bases in between. The germline V gene encodes CDR1 SGHRS and CDR2 YFSETQ. The CDR3 here is CASSLISEYQETQYF. CDR3 DNA: TGCGCCAGCAGCTTAATCTCTGAGTACCAAGAGACCCAGTACTTC.

The rearrangement joins TRBV11-3 to TRBJ2-7; D may be TRBD2 (6 bases). Between the trimmed V and J ends, which lost 1 base and 0 bases, there was a span of 19 bases. This CDR3 spans 18 amino acids. Germline V CDR1 and CDR2: SGHNT, YENEEA. The CDR3 spells CASSLVDWVAESSYEQYF. In nucleotides, the CDR3 is TGTGCCAGCAGCTTAGTGGATTGGGTAGCGGAGAGCTCCTACGAGCAGTACTTC. The whole variable domain, remainder taken from reference TRBV11-3 and TRBJ2-7, is EAGVVQSPRYKIIEKKQPVAFWCNPISGHNTLYWYLQNLGQGPELLIRYENEEAVDDSQLPKDRFSAERLKGVDSTLKIQPAELGDSAVYLCASSLVDWVAESSYEQYFGPGTRLTVT.

The chain recombines TRBV29-1 with TRBJ2-2; D gene uncertain. This CDR3 is built from 15 residues. V was pared by 0 bases and J by 0 bases, with 8 bases between. Germline CDR1 reads SQVTM; CDR2 reads ANQGSEA. The CDR3 DNA reads TGCAGCGTTGAAGATCCGGGTTCGAACACCGGGGAGCTGTTTTTT. Amino acids: CSVEDPGSNTGELFF.

This chain connects TRBV7-3 to TRBJ2-1; the match to TRBD2 covers 7 bases. This CDR3 contains 15 residues. Germline CDR1 SGHTA, CDR2 FQGTGA. V trimming: 2 bases; J trimming: 3 bases; junction bases outside the gene matches: 4. CDR3 bases: TGTGCCAGCAGCTTATTGGGGGAGGGCTACAATGAGCAGTTCTTC. Its translation is CASSLLGEGYNEQFF.

This rearrangement joins TRBV7-6 to TRBJ2-2, with 7 bases lining up with TRBD2. With V trimmed by 2 bases and J by 2 bases, 8 bases remained unmatched. The CDR3 covers 17 residues. Germline-derived CDR1 and CDR2 are SGHVS and FNYEAQ. The CDR3 protein is CASSLQRASGNTGELFF. DNA for the CDR3: TGTGCCAGCAGCTTACAGAGGGCTAGCGGTAACACCGGGGAGCTGTTTTTT.

The CDR3 is CASSHIEGNTEAFF. CDR3 bases: TGCGCCAGCAGCCATATAGAGGGGAACACTGAAGCTTTCTTT. The chain uses TRBV5-1 and TRBJ1-1; D gene uncertain. The V end lost 4 bases, the J end lost 1 base, and 11 bases lay between the germline ends. CDR1 and CDR2 (germline): SGHRS, YFSETQ. This CDR3 has 14 amino acids.

This clonotype was detected only a few times. V and J are TRBV12-3 or TRBV12-4 and TRBJ2-3; no definite D call. Trimming took off 3 bases at V and 4 bases at J, with 8 bases between the two ends. The CDR3 runs 13 residues. The CDR3 DNA follows: TGTGCCAGCAGTTTCCAGATCCCAGATACGCAGTATTTT. Translated: CASSFQIPDTQYF.

This clonotype was seen repeatedly, ten times or more. CDR3 nucleotide sequence: TGTGCCTGGAGTGACGGGGGGCGCGGCTATGGCTACACCTTC. Translating it yields CAWSDGGRGYGYTF. The chain carries TRBV30 and TRBJ1-2, with a possible D match to TRBD1 (6 bases). V was trimmed by 1 base and J by 4 bases, leaving 13 bases between them. The CDR3 covers 14 residues. Per the germline V gene, CDR1 is GTSNPN and CDR2 is SVGIG (reference sequence).

The sample holds a few counts of this clonotype. This chain joins TRBV7-9 and TRBJ1-5; D is uncertain. There are 13 residues in the CDR3. CDR1 and CDR2 (germline): SEHNR, FQNEAQ (reference sequence). The V end lost 2 bases, the J end lost 4 bases, and 6 bases lay between the germline ends. Here the CDR3 DNA reads TGTGCCAGCAGCTTATCTACGAATCAGCCCCAGCATTTT. Residues: CASSLSTNQPQHF.

The rearrangement joins TRBV7-9 to TRBJ1-5; 10 bases match TRBD1. Germline-derived CDR1 and CDR2 are SEHNR and FQNEAQ (reference sequence). The V segment lost 5 bases and the J segment 0 bases; nucleotides outside the gene matches: 10. The CDR3 sequence is 18 residues long. CDR3 amino acids: CASSRDRGFGLSNQPQHF. CDR3 nucleotides: TGTGCCAGCAGCCGGGACAGGGGTTTTGGGCTTAGCAATCAGCCCCAGCATTTT.

This clonotype was counted between two and nine times. This chain connects TRBV5-6 to TRBJ2-1; D uncertain. With 0 bases removed from V and 4 bases from J, the gap between germline ends came to 14 bases. This CDR3 comprises 16 residues. Germline CDR1 reads SGHDT; CDR2 reads YYEEEE. The CDR3 region has the DNA TGTGCCAGCAGCTTGGTTGGCCTAGATCAATACAATGAGCAGTTCTTC. Amino acids: CASSLVGLDQYNEQFF.

In this sample, this clonotype turned up a few times. The V gene is TRBV5-5, the J gene TRBJ2-2, with 8 bases identical to TRBD1. The J segment lost 5 bases and the V segment lost 6 bases, leaving 9 bases of the junction unmatched. The length of the CDR3 is 15 residues. In germline, CDR1 is SGHKS, CDR2 YYEKEE (reference sequence). CDR3 sequence (DNA): TGTGCCAGCACCTCACGGGACAGGAATACCGGGGAGCTGTTTTTT. Translation: CASTSRDRNTGELFF.

This chain's CDR3 is CASSRSASTSIYSYNEQFF. DNA for the CDR3: TGTGCCAGCAGCCGATCCGCCTCGACTAGCATTTACTCCTACAATGAGCAGTTCTTC. This rearrangement joins TRBV3-1 to TRBJ2-1, with 7 bases matching TRBD2. The CDR3 extends over 19 amino acids. The V gene end was trimmed by 4 bases and the J gene end by 0 bases; junction bases not matched to a gene: 15. Germline lookup yields CDR1 LGHDT and CDR2 YNNKEL (reference sequence).

The table lists this clonotype with a few counts. The chain is built from TRBV24-1 and TRBJ2-1; either TRBD1 or TRBD2 may supply D (6 bases each). The germline CDR1 and CDR2 sequences are KGHDR and SFDVKD. Trimming took 3 bases from V and 5 from J, leaving 10 bases between them. The CDR3 consists of 14 residues. The CDR3 reads CATSDRGDNNEQFF. Here the CDR3 DNA reads TGTGCCACCAGTGATAGGGGGGACAACAATGAGCAGTTCTTC.

The CDR3 protein is CASRDRGYQETQYF. The CDR3 bases are TGTGCCAGCCGGGACAGGGGGTACCAAGAGACCCAGTACTTC. The chain joins TRBV6-1 to TRBJ2-5, with 11 bases lining up with TRBD1. This CDR3 has 14 amino acids. V lost 8 bases and J lost 0; bases outside the gene matches: 2. Germline CDR1 MNHNS, CDR2 SASEGT.

The J gene is TRBJ1-2, the V gene TRBV5-1, with a possible D match to TRBD1 (6 bases). The CDR3 totals 14 residues. Germline values: CDR1 SGHRS, CDR2 YFSETQ. Trimming stripped 2 bases from V and 3 bases from J, with 11 bases between. The DNA for the CDR3 is TGCGCCAGCAGCTTCGACAGGATTTACTATGGCTACACCTTC. Amino acids: CASSFDRIYYGYTF. The complete variable domain, with remaining parts taken from reference TRBV5-1 and TRBJ1-2, reads KAGVTQTPRYLIKTRGQQVTLSCSPISGHRSVSWYQQTPGQGLQFLFEYFSETQRNKGNFPGRFSGRQFSNSRSEMNVSTLELGDSALYLCASSFDRIYYGYTFGSGTRLTVV.

The V gene is TRBV5-6, the J gene TRBJ2-7; 7 nucleotides align to TRBD2. The V segment lost 2 bases and the J segment 1 base; nucleotides outside the gene matches: 3. The CDR3 is made up of 14 amino acids. Germline-derived CDR1 and CDR2 are SGHDT and YYEEEE. The CDR3 DNA is TGTGCCAGCAGCTTTACTAGCGATTCCTACGAGCAGTACTTC. Its translation is CASSFTSDSYEQYF.

The rearrangement links TRBV7-9 to TRBJ2-3; D gene unclear. The CDR3 runs 11 residues. CDR1 and CDR2 from the germline V gene are SEHNR and FQNEAQ (reference sequence). Trimming took off 6 bases at V and 6 bases at J, with 7 bases between the two ends. Written as DNA, the CDR3 is TGTGCCAGCAGAAATGGGGATACGCAGTATTTT. The encoded protein is CASRNGDTQYF.

The chain employs TRBV5-1 and TRBJ1-4; 7 nucleotides line up with TRBD1. V gave up 4 bases and J gave up 8 bases; unmatched junction bases: 11. This CDR3 spans 15 amino acids. Per germline, CDR1 SGHRS and CDR2 YFSETQ. The CDR3 spells CASSPRSGGGEKLFF. The CDR3 DNA reads as TGCGCCAGCAGCCCGAGATCGGGAGGGGGCGAAAAACTGTTTTTT.

This clonotype was found many times. J is TRBJ2-1 and V is TRBV11-2; D is uncertain. Per germline, CDR1 SGHAT and CDR2 FQNNGV. V dropped 3 bases and J dropped 6 bases, with 3 bases sitting between them. The CDR3 loop spans 11 amino acids. The CDR3 protein is CASSFSNEQFF. The CDR3 bases are TGTGCCAGCAGCTTTTCCAATGAGCAGTTCTTC.

This clonotype was found once. The V call is TRBV7-9, the J call TRBJ2-1; 10 positions match TRBD2. Germline CDR1 is SEHNR and CDR2 is FQNEAQ (reference sequence). The CDR3 has 16 residues. The V segment lost 5 bases and the J segment 0 bases; nucleotides outside the gene matches: 4. In nucleotides, the CDR3 is TGTGCCAGCAGCAACGGACTAGCGGACTCCTACAATGAGCAGTTCTTC. Translating gives CASSNGLADSYNEQFF.

This clonotype was counted only a few times. The chain carries TRBV27 and TRBJ2-7; D is perhaps TRBD1 (6 bases). V lost 2 bases to trimming and J lost 4 bases, with 18 bases between them. Germline values: CDR1 MNHEY, CDR2 SMNVEV (reference sequence). The CDR3 covers 16 residues. This CDR3 is CASSLTRGSSGYEQYF. As DNA, the CDR3 is TGTGCCAGCAGTTTAACGAGGGGGTCCTCGGGGTACGAGCAGTACTTC.

Only a few counts were recorded for this clonotype. The gene calls are TRBV20-1 and TRBJ2-1; D remains ambiguous. Trimming took off 6 bases at V and 3 bases at J, with 18 bases between the two ends. The CDR3 has 15 amino acids. Germline CDR1 DFQATT, CDR2 SNEGSKA (reference sequence). In nucleotides, the CDR3 is TGCAGTGCAAGATCTCTGGCGGAAAACTACAATGAGCAGTTCTTC. Residues: CSARSLAENYNEQFF.

This chain links TRBV9 with TRBJ1-3, with 8 bases identical to TRBD1. V gave up 3 bases and J gave up 0 bases; unmatched junction bases: 5. The CDR3 loop spans 16 amino acids. Germline-derived CDR1 and CDR2 are SGDLS and YYNGEE. The CDR3 nucleotides read TGTGCCAGCAGCGAGGGACAGGCCTACTCTGGAAACACCATATATTTT. It is translated as CASSEGQAYSGNTIYF.

This clonotype appeared a few times. This rearrangement joins TRBV10-3 to TRBJ2-7; a weak D match, TRBD1 (5 bases). Germline V lookup: CDR1 ENHRY, CDR2 SYGVKD. V shed 6 bases and J shed 4 bases, with 19 bases lying between them. The CDR3 is 15 residues long. The CDR3 coding sequence is TGTGCCATCAGCCCCAGGGTACTGGGGTCTTACGAGCAGTACTTC. As protein: CAISPRVLGSYEQYF.